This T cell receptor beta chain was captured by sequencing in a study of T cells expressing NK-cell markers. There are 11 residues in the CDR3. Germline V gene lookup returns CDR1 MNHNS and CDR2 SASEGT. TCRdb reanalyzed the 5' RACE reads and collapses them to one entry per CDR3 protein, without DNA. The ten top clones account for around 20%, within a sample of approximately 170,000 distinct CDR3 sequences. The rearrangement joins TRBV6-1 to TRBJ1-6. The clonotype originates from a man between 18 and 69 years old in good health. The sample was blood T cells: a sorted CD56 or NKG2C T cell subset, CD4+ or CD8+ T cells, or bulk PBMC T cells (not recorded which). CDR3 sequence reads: CASRRNSPLHF.